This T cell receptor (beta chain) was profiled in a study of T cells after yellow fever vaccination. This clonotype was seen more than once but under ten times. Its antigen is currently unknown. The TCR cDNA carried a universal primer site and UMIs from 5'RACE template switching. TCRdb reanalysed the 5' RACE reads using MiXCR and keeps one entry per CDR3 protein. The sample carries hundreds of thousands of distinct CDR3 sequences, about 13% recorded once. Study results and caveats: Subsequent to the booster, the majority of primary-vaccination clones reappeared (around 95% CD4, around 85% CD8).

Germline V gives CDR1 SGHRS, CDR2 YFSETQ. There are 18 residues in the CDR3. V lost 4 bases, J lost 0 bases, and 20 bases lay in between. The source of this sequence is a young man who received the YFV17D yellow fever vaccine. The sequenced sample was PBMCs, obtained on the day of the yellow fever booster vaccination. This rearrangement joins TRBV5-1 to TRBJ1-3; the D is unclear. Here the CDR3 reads CASSLGSSGRSSGNTIYF. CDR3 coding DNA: TGCGCCAGCAGCCTGGGAAGTAGCGGCCGCAGCTCTGGAAACACCATATATTTT.